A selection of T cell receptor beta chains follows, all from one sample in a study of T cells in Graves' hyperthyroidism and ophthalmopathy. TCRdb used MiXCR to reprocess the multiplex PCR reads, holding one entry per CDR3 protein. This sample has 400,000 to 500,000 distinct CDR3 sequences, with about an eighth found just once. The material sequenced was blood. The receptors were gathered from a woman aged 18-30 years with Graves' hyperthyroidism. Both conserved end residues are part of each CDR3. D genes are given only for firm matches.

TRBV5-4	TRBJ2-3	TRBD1	CASSLVGQDTDTQYF
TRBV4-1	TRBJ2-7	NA	CASSQGGTIYEQYF
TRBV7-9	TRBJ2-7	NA	CASSLFPSRAPEQYF
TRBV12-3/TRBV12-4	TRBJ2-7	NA	CASRASGSRVNEQYF
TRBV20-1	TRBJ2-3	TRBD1	CSAPDRVADTQYF
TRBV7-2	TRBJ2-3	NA	CASSLASAATDTQYF
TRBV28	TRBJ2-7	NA	CASSLDRITYEQYF
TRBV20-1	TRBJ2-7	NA	CSARDLRSYEQYF
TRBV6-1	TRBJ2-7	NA	CASSESLSYEQYF
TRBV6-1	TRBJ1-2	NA	CASSDTIYGYTF
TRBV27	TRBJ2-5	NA	CASSFNGRSETQYF
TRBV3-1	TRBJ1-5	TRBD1	CASSQGGTGRVDQPQHF
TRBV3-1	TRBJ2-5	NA	CASSQMSGSGLTQYF
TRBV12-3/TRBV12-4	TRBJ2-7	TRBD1	CASSYRDRSSEQYF